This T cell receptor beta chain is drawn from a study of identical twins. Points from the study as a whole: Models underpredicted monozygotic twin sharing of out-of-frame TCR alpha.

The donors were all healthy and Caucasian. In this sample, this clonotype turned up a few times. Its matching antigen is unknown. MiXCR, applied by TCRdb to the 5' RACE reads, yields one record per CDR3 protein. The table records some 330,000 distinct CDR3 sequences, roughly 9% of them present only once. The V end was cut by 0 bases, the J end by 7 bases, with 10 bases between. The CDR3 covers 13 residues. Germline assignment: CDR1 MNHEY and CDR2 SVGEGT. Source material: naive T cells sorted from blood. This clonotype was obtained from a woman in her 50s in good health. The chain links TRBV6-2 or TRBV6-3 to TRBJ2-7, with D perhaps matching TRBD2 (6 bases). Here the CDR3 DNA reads TGTGCCAGCAGTTACTCCCACGGGAGAGAGCAGTACTTC. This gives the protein CASSYSHGREQYF.